This TCR beta chain was profiled in a study of tumor-infiltrating lymphocytes in primary liver carcinoma. Overall study results and limits: Tumor region pairs shared more overlap than did tumor-adjacent and tumor-blood pairs.

This CDR3 contains 15 residues. Germline CDR1 reads MDHEN; CDR2 reads SYDVKM. The tissue used was unsorted bulk material of about 20-33 mg. RNA and DNA were co-extracted from it with the AllPrep DNA/RNA mini kit. Every tumor specimen contained over 85% viable tumor cells. TCR beta cDNA was reverse-transcribed from roughly 520 ng of total RNA. The reaction used a constant-region primer and ProtoScript II reverse transcriptase. Libraries of TCR beta came from three nested multiplex PCR rounds with slightly modified ARM-PCR. Two initial PCR rounds of 10 to 11 cycles each paired TRBV1-TRBV30 forward primers with a C-beta reverse primer. A single record per CDR3 protein comes from TCRdb applying MiXCR to the multiplex PCR reads. The sample gives under 200,000 distinct CDR3 sequences, roughly 80% of which show up once; around 18% is in the top ten. Turning to this clonotype: The antigen is undetermined. One junction end disagrees with the germline gene, perhaps due to a read error.

This rearrangement joins TRBV28 to TRBJ1-1; 7 bases agree with TRBD1. Sequencing was done on a sample of tumor tissue from primary liver carcinoma. The clonotype comes from a man in his forties or fifties with primary liver carcinoma and hepatitis B virus infection. The CDR3 loop is CASSLRQGRNTEALF. CDR3 nucleotide sequence: TGTGCCAGCAGTTTAAGACAGGGACGAAACACAGAAGCTTTATTT.